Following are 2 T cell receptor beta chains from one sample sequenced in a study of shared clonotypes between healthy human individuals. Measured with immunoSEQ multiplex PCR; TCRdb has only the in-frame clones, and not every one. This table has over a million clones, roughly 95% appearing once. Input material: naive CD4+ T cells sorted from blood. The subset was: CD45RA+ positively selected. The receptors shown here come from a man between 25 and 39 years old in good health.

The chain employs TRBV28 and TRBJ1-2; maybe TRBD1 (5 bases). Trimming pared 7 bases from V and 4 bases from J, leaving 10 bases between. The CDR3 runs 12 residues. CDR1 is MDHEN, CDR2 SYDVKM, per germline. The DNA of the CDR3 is TGTGCCAGCAAGGAGGGGCTCTATGGCTACACCTTC. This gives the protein CASKEGLYGYTF.

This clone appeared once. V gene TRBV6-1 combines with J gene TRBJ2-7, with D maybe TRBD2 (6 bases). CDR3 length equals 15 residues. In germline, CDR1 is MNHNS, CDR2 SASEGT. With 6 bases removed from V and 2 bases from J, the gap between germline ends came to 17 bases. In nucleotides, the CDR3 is TGTGCCAGCAGCGTCGGGAGCTACCGGCCCTACGAGCAGTACTTC. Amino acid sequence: CASSVGSYRPYEQYF.